These 9 T cell receptor beta chains share one sample of origin, sequenced in a study of regulatory T cells in long-lasting Graves disease. Time point in this sample: newly diagnosed GD, antithyroid drugs for less than 3 months. RNA from PBMCs was the source of the TCR library. Construction of TCR beta libraries relied on iRepertoire HTBI primers and on Arm-PCR targeting CDR3 regions. TCRdb re-called the multiplex PCR reads through MiXCR, storing one row per CDR3 protein. The data show about 470,000 distinct CDR3 sequences, with about 15% seen just once and roughly a sixth held by the top ten. A further study also used this sample, focusing on T cells in Graves' hyperthyroidism and ophthalmopathy.

Source: peripheral blood mononuclear cells (PBMCs), taken at new diagnosis, from a patient treated with antithyroid drugs. The source of these receptors is a woman aged 25 to 39 with Graves disease.

At least ten counts were recorded for this clonotype. CDR3 amino acids: CASSTRQGSEQFF. The CDR3 DNA is TGTGCCAGCAGTACAAGACAGGGATCCGAGCAGTTCTTC. This rearrangement joins TRBV12-3 or TRBV12-4 to TRBJ2-1, with 7 bases identical to TRBD1. The CDR3 has 13 amino acids. Germline trimming cut 5 bases from V and 10 bases from J; bases unmatched to any gene: 8.

Turning to this clonotype: A much more abundant neighbour one base away suggests this may be a read error. The V gene is TRBV30, the J gene TRBJ2-1, with D maybe TRBD2 (6 bases). CDR3 length equals 14 residues. Germline CDR1 GTSNPN, CDR2 SVGIG (reference sequence). In DNA form, the CDR3 reads TGTGCCTGGAGTGAAGCGGGTTCCTACAATGAGCAGTCCTTC. It specifies CAWSEAGSYNEQSF.

The chain recombines TRBV12-3 or TRBV12-4 with TRBJ2-1, with D perhaps being TRBD1 or TRBD2 (5 bases each). The CDR3 has 13 residues. V lost 5 bases and J lost 7, with 12 bases in between. CDR3 amino acids: CASSTGRENEQFF. For the CDR3, the DNA is TGTGCCAGCAGTACGGGACGGGAAAATGAGCAGTTCTTC.

This clonotype appeared many times. The CDR3 region has the DNA TGTGCCAGCAGCCAAGATAGGGCACGGGGAAACACCATATATTTT. It codes for CASSQDRARGNTIYF. This sequence joins TRBV3-1 and TRBJ1-3, with D uncertain. The germline V and J ends were trimmed by 0 bases and 4 bases, with 10 bases remaining between them. The germline gives CDR1 LGHDT, CDR2 YNNKEL (reference sequence). The CDR3 contains 15 residues.

In its sample, this clonotype was seen many times. The rearrangement links TRBV28 to TRBJ1-2; unclear D gene. The CDR3 extends over 11 amino acids. Germline V lookup: CDR1 MDHEN, CDR2 SYDVKM. Trimming pared 6 bases from V and 7 bases from J, leaving 9 bases between. The CDR3 sequence: CASRAPRGYTF. As DNA, the CDR3 is TGTGCCAGCAGAGCTCCGCGTGGCTACACCTTC.

The chain uses TRBV20-1 and TRBJ2-7; 7 nucleotides line up with TRBD1. The CDR3 has 15 residues. Germline values: CDR1 DFQATT, CDR2 SNEGSKA (reference sequence). Losses at the gene ends were 6 bases for V and 0 bases for J; bases not matched to a gene: 11. CDR3 region: CSASRPGQPSYEQYF. In nucleotides, the CDR3 is TGCAGTGCCTCCCGTCCGGGACAGCCCTCCTACGAGCAGTACTTC.

This clonotype has a count of ten or more. V usage is TRBV6-1 and J usage is TRBJ2-7; TRBD2 aligns across 8 bases. With 7 bases clipped from V and 3 bases from J, the junction kept 2 bases outside the gene matches. Germline V gives CDR1 MNHNS, CDR2 SASEGT. The CDR3 has 12 residues. CDR3 region: CASTAGDYEQYF. The DNA for the CDR3 is TGTGCCAGCACAGCGGGAGACTACGAGCAGTACTTC.

This clonotype showed up just a few times. The chain links TRBV20-1 to TRBJ1-1; D is unclear. Germline loops: CDR1 DFQATT, CDR2 SNEGSKA (reference sequence). This CDR3 spans 10 amino acids. V was trimmed by 1 base and J by 7 bases, leaving 4 bases between them. The DNA of the CDR3 is TGCAGTGCTAGAGTAGATGAAGCTTTCTTT. It encodes CSARVDEAFF.

This clonotype was counted a few times. The chain has TRBV3-1 and TRBJ2-7, with 9 bases that match TRBD1. This CDR3 has 15 residues. The germline V gene has CDR1 LGHDT and CDR2 YNNKEL (reference sequence). With 2 bases clipped from V and 9 bases from J, the junction kept 11 bases outside the gene matches. Here the CDR3 reads CASSQSPGQGSRQYF. The CDR3 nucleotides read TGTGCCAGCAGCCAATCGCCCGGACAGGGGAGTCGGCAGTACTTC.